The 32 T cell receptor beta chains given below trace back to one sample, sequenced in a study of shared clonotypes between healthy human individuals. Clones were sequenced by immunoSEQ multiplex PCR, and TCRdb holds only the in-frame ones, with some missing. Of under 550,000 clones listed, 90% to 96% are singletons. Sequencing was done on a sample of naive CD4+ T cells sorted from blood. This sample's subset: CD45RA+ positively selected. These receptor sequences come from a woman aged 30 to 39 in good health.

This clone was recorded only once. The CDR3: CASSSTVPYEQYF. The CDR3 DNA is TGTGCCAGCAGCTCGACAGTCCCCTACGAGCAGTACTTC. This chain links TRBV7-9 with TRBJ2-7; D may be TRBD1 (5 bases). The CDR3 contains 13 residues. The germline V gene has CDR1 SEHNR and CDR2 FQNEAQ (reference sequence). With 4 bases removed from V and 2 bases from J, the gap between germline ends came to 9 bases.

V and J are TRBV11-2 and TRBJ2-2; D is ambiguous. CDR3 length: 16 residues. CDR1 is SGHAT, CDR2 FQNNGV, per germline. Trimming cost V 6 bases and J 2 bases, with 16 bases left between them. The CDR3 loop reads CASRVSRSLNTGELFF. The CDR3 DNA is TGTGCCAGCAGGGTATCTAGGAGCCTAAACACCGGGGAGCTGTTTTTT.

The chain combines TRBV5-5 with TRBJ2-5; D might be TRBD1 or TRBD2, each matching 5 bases. CDR1 SGHKS and CDR2 YYEKEE come from the germline V gene (reference sequence). The CDR3 sequence is 19 residues long. Trimming left V 4 bases short and J 4 bases short, with 29 bases between. The CDR3 DNA reads as TGTGCCAGCAGCCTGGGCTTGTTGGGACGCCAACCCAAGACAGAGACCCAGTACTTC. As protein: CASSLGLLGRQPKTETQYF.

The chain employs TRBV19 and TRBJ1-1, with D maybe TRBD1 (6 bases). The V and J ends lost 5 bases and 3 bases respectively, with 10 bases between them. This CDR3 comprises 13 residues. Germline V CDR1 and CDR2: LNHDA, SQIVND (reference sequence). The CDR3 reads CASSAGADTEAFF. The CDR3 region has the DNA TGTGCCAGTAGTGCAGGGGCGGACACTGAAGCTTTCTTT.

The rearrangement links TRBV7-8 to TRBJ1-1; the match to TRBD1 covers 9 bases. The CDR3 sequence is 18 residues long. Germline values: CDR1 SGHVS, CDR2 FQNEAQ. V lost 5 bases and J lost 4; bases outside the gene matches: 17. The CDR3 nucleotides are TGTGCCAGCAGCCCCGGACAGGGGATCCCCATGCAGGTCACTGAAGCTTTCTTT. Translation: CASSPGQGIPMQVTEAFF.

This clone was picked up one time. This rearrangement joins TRBV19 to TRBJ2-1; 7 nucleotides align to TRBD2. The CDR3 spans 15 residues. J gave up 8 bases and V 5 bases, and 12 bases lay outside the gene matches. The germline gives CDR1 LNHDA, CDR2 SQIVND (reference sequence). For the CDR3, the DNA is TGTGCCAGTAGTCCGATAGCGGGCCGAGGGGATGAGCAGTTCTTC. It translates to CASSPIAGRGDEQFF.

The chain uses TRBV15 and TRBJ1-2; TRBD1 aligns across 10 bases. The CDR3 loop spans 14 amino acids. The junction had 9 bases not matched to a gene; V was cut back by 7 bases and J by 7 bases. CDR1 and CDR2 from the germline V gene are LNHNV and YYDKDF (reference sequence). The CDR3 bases are TGTGCCACCAACAAAGACAGGGGGCTCGGTGGCTACACCTTC. Translation gives CATNKDRGLGGYTF. The full variable domain, rest sourced from reference TRBV15 and TRBJ1-2, is DAMVIQNPRYQVTQFGKPVTLSCSQTLNHNVMYWYQQKSSQAPKLLFHYYDKDFNNEADTPDNFQSRRPNTSFCFLDIRSPGLGDTAMYLCATNKDRGLGGYTFGSGTRLTVV.

The rearrangement uses TRBV16 and TRBJ2-7; 10 nucleotides line up with TRBD1. Germline V lookup: CDR1 KGHSY, CDR2 FQNENV. The CDR3 length is 19 residues. V lost 3 bases, J lost 3 bases, and 17 bases stayed unmatched. The CDR3 is CASSHPVPGQGRLYYEQYF. In DNA form, the CDR3 reads TGTGCCAGCAGCCACCCTGTCCCGGGACAGGGGAGGCTTTACTACGAGCAGTACTTC. Full variable domain (rest looked up from reference TRBV16 and TRBJ2-7): GEEVAQTPKHLVRGEGQKAKLYCAPIKGHSYVFWYQQVLKNEFKFLISFQNENVFDETGMPKERFSAKCLPNSPCSLEIQATKLEDSAVYFCASSHPVPGQGRLYYEQYFGPGTRLTVT.

This sequence joins TRBV5-8 and TRBJ2-1; D gene ambiguous. Trimming took 0 bases from V and 0 from J, leaving 7 bases between them. The CDR3 covers 15 residues. Germline CDR1 reads SGHTS; CDR2 reads YDEGEE. Here the CDR3 DNA reads TGTGCCAGCAGCTTGGGTGATTCCTCCTACAATGAGCAGTTCTTC. Translation: CASSLGDSSYNEQFF.

The rearrangement links TRBV28 to TRBJ2-3; no clear D gene. Germline V gives CDR1 MDHEN, CDR2 SYDVKM. CDR3 length equals 12 residues. The V gene lost 3 bases and the J gene lost 8 bases, with 9 bases spanning the gap. CDR3 protein: CASSFAPGTQYF. The CDR3 DNA is TGTGCCAGCAGTTTCGCCCCGGGTACGCAGTATTTT.

The chain employs TRBV2 and TRBJ2-1; 7 positions agree with TRBD2. From germline, CDR1 is SNHLY and CDR2 FYNNEI. V lost 7 bases, J lost 7 bases, and 19 bases stayed unmatched. This CDR3 contains 17 residues. In DNA, the CDR3 is TGTGCCAGCACGGTTGCGGGAGCCCTCGATCTAAGGAATGAGCAGTTCTTC. As protein: CASTVAGALDLRNEQFF.

Of note for this clone: Other DNA variants within this sample encode the same CDR3. This rearrangement joins TRBV14 to TRBJ1-1; D is ambiguous. Germline CDR1 reads SGHDN; CDR2 reads FVKESK. The CDR3 length is 13 residues. Trimming took 4 bases from V and 2 from J, leaving 8 bases between them. The DNA of the CDR3 is TGTGCCAGCAGCCTACTAGGTAACACTGAAGCTTTCTTT. Residues: CASSLLGNTEAFF.

This rearrangement joins TRBV6-5 to TRBJ2-7; 7 bases map to TRBD1. V lost 0 bases and J lost 1; bases outside the gene matches: 3. The CDR3 sequence is 15 residues long. Germline V gene data show CDR1 as MNHEY and CDR2 as SVGAGI. The CDR3 DNA is TGTGCCAGCAGTTACTCAGGGGGCCAGTCCTACGAGCAGTACTTC. Translation: CASSYSGGQSYEQYF.

The rearrangement joins TRBV10-3 to TRBJ2-2, with TRBD2 as a possible D gene (6 bases). The V end lost 3 bases, the J end lost 4 bases, and 18 bases lay between the germline ends. Germline V gives CDR1 ENHRY, CDR2 SYGVKD. This CDR3 region has 17 residues. CDR3 loop: CAISEELAMGSTGELFF. CDR3 in DNA: TGTGCCATCAGTGAAGAACTAGCTATGGGGTCCACCGGGGAGCTGTTTTTT.

The chain joins TRBV6-1 to TRBJ2-5, with D unresolved. The CDR3 totals 14 residues. Germline V gene data show CDR1 as MNHNS and CDR2 as SASEGT. V lost 6 bases to trimming and J lost 5 bases, with 16 bases between them. The CDR3 spells CASRDTWIGETQYF. CDR3 DNA: TGTGCCAGCAGAGACACATGGATTGGCGAGACCCAGTACTTC.

A few counts support this clone. The chain is built from TRBV19 and TRBJ1-1, with 7 bases aligning to TRBD1. In germline, CDR1 is LNHDA, CDR2 SQIVND (reference sequence). J lost 11 bases, V lost 1 base, and 7 bases had no gene match. The CDR3 loop spans 13 amino acids. The CDR3, as DNA: TGTGCCAGTAGTATAGGAAACAGGGGTGACGCTTTCTTT. Protein: CASSIGNRGDAFF.

The V and J genes are TRBV28 and TRBJ2-7, with a weak D call TRBD2 (6 bases). Trimming left V 2 bases short and J 3 bases short, with 11 bases between. The CDR3 totals 14 residues. CDR1 is MDHEN and CDR2 is SYDVKM in the germline V gene. CDR3 sequence reads: CASSLPREDYEQYF. The CDR3 nucleotides are TGTGCCAGCAGTTTACCCAGGGAGGACTACGAGCAGTACTTC. Variable domain in full (rest from reference TRBV28 and TRBJ2-7): DVKVTQSSRYLVKRTGEKVFLECVQDMDHENMFWYRQDPGLGLRLIYFSYDVKMKEKGDIPEGYSVSREKKERFSLILESASTNQTSMYLCASSLPREDYEQYFGPGTRLTVT.

The chain recombines TRBV9 with TRBJ2-3, with 12 bases identical to TRBD2. Germline trimming cut 2 bases from V and 4 bases from J; bases unmatched to any gene: 5. The CDR3 is 16 amino acids. Germline loops: CDR1 SGDLS, CDR2 YYNGEE. This CDR3 is CASSVLAGGTPDTQYF. The CDR3 DNA follows: TGTGCCAGCAGCGTGCTAGCGGGAGGGACTCCAGATACGCAGTATTTT.

The V and J genes are TRBV27 and TRBJ1-5, with 8 bases identical to TRBD1. Per germline, CDR1 MNHEY and CDR2 SMNVEV (reference sequence). V dropped 6 bases and J dropped 6; count of bases not matched to a gene: 7. The CDR3 extends over 14 amino acids. CDR3 residues: CASRNRGVGQPQHF. For the CDR3, the DNA is TGTGCCAGCAGGAACAGGGGGGTGGGTCAGCCCCAGCATTTT.

This clone was counted once. The rearrangement joins TRBV13 to TRBJ2-3, with 12 positions matching TRBD2. Germline-derived CDR1 and CDR2 are PRHDT and FYEKMQ (reference sequence). V was clipped by 5 bases and J by 3 bases; unmatched bases: 6. This CDR3 spans 16 amino acids. The CDR3, as DNA: TGTGCCAGCAGCGTAAGACTAGCGGGAGTGACAGATACGCAGTATTTT. This encodes CASSVRLAGVTDTQYF.

J is TRBJ2-5 and V is TRBV30, with D possibly being TRBD1 (6 bases). Near its end, the DNA agrees better with TRBJ2-7, so the J call may be wrong. The CDR3 sequence is 12 residues long. Germline V gene lookup returns CDR1 GTSNPN and CDR2 SVGIG (reference sequence). The CDR3 region is CAWSEQGYEQYF. CDR3 DNA: TGTGCCTGGAGTGAACAGGGCTACGAGCAGTACTTC.

The chain joins TRBV27 to TRBJ2-5; 7 bases match TRBD1. Gene TRBJ2-7 matches the end of the DNA better, so the J call may be wrong. Germline CDR1 is MNHEY and CDR2 is SMNVEV (reference sequence). The CDR3 has 13 residues. DNA of the CDR3: TGTGCCAGCAGTAAACTGACAGGGAACGAGCAGTACTTC. Translating it yields CASSKLTGNEQYF.

The genes are TRBV28 and TRBJ2-7, with a tentative D call TRBD2 (6 bases). CDR3 length equals 14 residues. The germline V gene encodes CDR1 MDHEN and CDR2 SYDVKM. V lost 3 bases, J lost 3 bases, and 12 bases lay in between. CDR3 bases: TGTGCCAGCAGTTTCCCTGGGACTCTCTACGAGCAGTACTTC. It specifies CASSFPGTLYEQYF.

The chain uses TRBV5-1 and TRBJ2-5, with 12 nucleotides matching TRBD1. This CDR3 is 15 amino acids long. V shed 2 bases, J shed 6 bases, and the junction held 5 bases outside the gene matches. Germline CDR1 is SGHRS and CDR2 is YFSETQ. The DNA of the CDR3 is TGCGCCAGCAGCTTACCGGGACAGGGGGCCAAGACCCAGTACTTC. This codes for CASSLPGQGAKTQYF.

The rearrangement joins TRBV7-6 to TRBJ1-5; the D is unclear. Germline values: CDR1 SGHVS, CDR2 FNYEAQ. The CDR3 has 15 amino acids. The ends were cut back, 2 bases at V and 1 base at J, with 9 bases in the middle. The CDR3 is CASSLSPLSNQPQHF. CDR3 in DNA: TGTGCCAGCAGCTTATCCCCTCTGAGCAATCAGCCCCAGCATTTT.

The chain joins TRBV28 to TRBJ1-1; the D is unclear. V lost 5 bases and J lost 1, with 8 bases in between. Germline V gene data show CDR1 as MDHEN and CDR2 as SYDVKM. The CDR3 is 13 residues long. The CDR3 coding sequence is TGTGCCAGCAGTATAAAGGGGAACACTGAAGCTTTCTTT. It yields the protein CASSIKGNTEAFF.

The gene calls are TRBV6-5 and TRBJ1-1; D ambiguous. Deletions cut 8 bases from V and 4 bases from J, with 20 bases between. The V gene's germline CDR1 is MNHEY and CDR2 SVGAGI. The CDR3 extends over 15 amino acids. The CDR3: CASQPSRGWSTEAFF. The CDR3 DNA reads as TGTGCCAGCCAGCCGTCCCGAGGGTGGAGCACTGAAGCTTTCTTT.

A word on this clone: Relative to the germline gene, one junction end is altered; a read error may explain this. The chain employs TRBV7-3 and TRBJ1-2, with unresolved D. Germline V gene sequence: CDR1 SGHTA, CDR2 FQGTGA. CDR3 length: 12 residues. DNA of the CDR3: TGTGCCAGCAGCCCGCGAAACTATGTCTACACCTTC. It is translated as CASSPRNYVYTF.

This chain uses TRBV13 with TRBJ2-5; D might be TRBD1 (5 bases). V was pared by 2 bases and J by 7 bases, with 5 bases between. CDR3 length: 11 residues. Per germline, CDR1 PRHDT and CDR2 FYEKMQ (reference sequence). The CDR3 DNA sequence: TGTGCCAGCAGCTTAAGGGGGACCCAGTACTTC. This gives the protein CASSLRGTQYF.

The rearrangement joins TRBV10-2 to TRBJ1-1; perhaps TRBD1 as D (5 bases). This CDR3 has 17 amino acids. Deletions cut 6 bases from V and 6 bases from J, with 26 bases between. Germline loops: CDR1 WSHSY, CDR2 SAAADI. The CDR3 sequence: CASRPLNPGRPNAEAFF. In DNA, the CDR3 is TGCGCCAGCAGACCTCTAAACCCGGGACGGCCTAACGCTGAAGCTTTCTTT.

The J gene is TRBJ2-1, the V gene TRBV18, with 10 bases identical to TRBD2. Germline lookup yields CDR1 KGHSH and CDR2 LQKENI. After removal of 5 bases from V and 2 bases from J, the junction contained 6 bases not matched to a gene. The CDR3 sequence is 16 residues long. The CDR3 region is CASSFQRGGTYNEQFF. For the CDR3, the DNA is TGTGCCAGCTCATTTCAGCGGGGGGGGACCTACAATGAGCAGTTCTTC.

The genes are TRBV2 and TRBJ2-7, with 9 bases matching TRBD1. The V segment lost 4 bases and the J segment 3 bases; nucleotides outside the gene matches: 4. Germline V gives CDR1 SNHLY, CDR2 FYNNEI. CDR3 length equals 14 residues. In DNA, the CDR3 is TGTGCCAGCAGTGTGGGACAGGGTCTCTACGAGCAGTACTTC. Residues: CASSVGQGLYEQYF.